These T cell receptor beta chains were read from a single sample in a study of T-cell memory formation after mild COVID-19. TCRdb analysed the 5' RACE reads with MiXCR anew, one entry per CDR3 protein. The sample contains 140,000 to 150,000 distinct CDR3 sequences, roughly a quarter of which appear only once. The sequencing sample was made of PBMCs or a T cell subset sorted from them (not recorded which). These receptors were obtained from an adult woman who had mild COVID-19 (a few samples of this study predate the infection). Cell type and time point are not known. CDR3s include the opening cysteine and the closing phenylalanine or tryptophan. A D gene is named only where the DNA matches it firmly. Clone size is not always given. Where it is, it says once, few, many or a class for expanded clones.

j_call: TRBJ2-2; v_call: TRBV10-3; d_call: TRBD1; clone_size: few; cdr3_nt: TGTGCCATCAGTGAGTCGGACAGGGATGCCGGGGAGCTGTTTTTT; cdr3_aa: CAISESDRDAGELFF
j_call: TRBJ2-3; v_call: TRBV21-1; d_call: .; clone_size: .; cdr3_nt: TGTGCCAGCAGCAAAATGGGCCTCAGGGGGGCAGATACGCAGTATTTT; cdr3_aa: CASSKMGLRGADTQYF
j_call: TRBJ1-2; v_call: TRBV9; d_call: TRBD1; clone_size: few; cdr3_nt: TGTGCCAGCCAACAGGGGTATGGCTACACCTTC; cdr3_aa: CASQQGYGYTF
j_call: TRBJ1-2; v_call: TRBV5-1; d_call: TRBD1; clone_size: few; cdr3_nt: TGCGCCAGCAGCACAACGTTCGTGGGACAGATATTCTATGGCTACACCTTC; cdr3_aa: CASSTTFVGQIFYGYTF
j_call: TRBJ2-7; v_call: TRBV5-1; d_call: .; clone_size: few; cdr3_nt: TGCGCCAGCAGCTTGGTCGACGGGACGACGGCCGAGCAGTACTTC; cdr3_aa: CASSLVDGTTAEQYF
j_call: TRBJ2-7; v_call: TRBV2; d_call: .; clone_size: .; cdr3_nt: TGTGCCAGCAGTCGGCTGTGGGCCGAGCAGTACTTC; cdr3_aa: CASSRLWAEQYF
j_call: TRBJ2-1; v_call: TRBV7-9; d_call: .; clone_size: few; cdr3_nt: TGTGCCAGCGGGAAGGGCTCCTACAATGAGCAGTTCTTC; cdr3_aa: CASGKGSYNEQFF
j_call: TRBJ1-5; v_call: TRBV5-5; d_call: .; clone_size: few; cdr3_nt: TGTGCCAGCAGCTTGGCCGCGGGTGATCAGCCCCAGCATTTT; cdr3_aa: CASSLAAGDQPQHF
j_call: TRBJ2-1; v_call: TRBV29-1; d_call: .; clone_size: .; cdr3_nt: TGCAGCGTTGGGACCCAAAACTACAATGAGCAGTTCTTC; cdr3_aa: CSVGTQNYNEQFF
j_call: TRBJ2-1; v_call: TRBV30; d_call: TRBD2; clone_size: .; cdr3_nt: TGTGCCTGGAGCCGGACTAGCGGGATAAATGAGCAGTTCTTC; cdr3_aa: CAWSRTSGINEQFF
j_call: TRBJ2-3; v_call: TRBV24-1; d_call: TRBD1; clone_size: .; cdr3_nt: TGTGCCACCAGTGATTCCGGACAGGGTTCGCAGTATTTT; cdr3_aa: CATSDSGQGSQYF
j_call: TRBJ2-3; v_call: TRBV20-1; d_call: .; clone_size: .; cdr3_nt: TGCAGTGCTAGGGAGATCACAGATACGCAGTATTTT; cdr3_aa: CSAREITDTQYF
j_call: TRBJ2-7; v_call: TRBV29-1; d_call: .; clone_size: few; cdr3_nt: TGCAGCGTTGAAGTCGGGAACAGGCACTCCTACGAGCAGTACTTC; cdr3_aa: CSVEVGNRHSYEQYF
j_call: TRBJ2-7; v_call: TRBV29-1; d_call: TRBD1; clone_size: few; cdr3_nt: TGCAGCGCCGGGGACAGGACTTCCTACGAGCAGTACTTC; cdr3_aa: CSAGDRTSYEQYF
j_call: TRBJ2-3; v_call: TRBV6-6; d_call: TRBD1; clone_size: few; cdr3_nt: TGTGCCAGCAGTCCTAAGGGACAGGTTAGCACAGATACGCAGTATTTT; cdr3_aa: CASSPKGQVSTDTQYF
j_call: TRBJ2-3; v_call: TRBV7-3; d_call: TRBD2; clone_size: .; cdr3_nt: TGTGCCAGCAGCTTGGTAATAGCGGGGACAGATACGCAGTATTTT; cdr3_aa: CASSLVIAGTDTQYF
j_call: TRBJ2-4; v_call: TRBV5-1; d_call: .; clone_size: many; cdr3_nt: TGCGCCAGCAGCGCCCGGGGATCCAAAAACATTCAGTACTTC; cdr3_aa: CASSARGSKNIQYF
j_call: TRBJ1-5; v_call: TRBV21-1; d_call: .; clone_size: few; cdr3_nt: TGTGCCAGCAGCAAAGGACTCAATCAGCCCCAGCATTTT; cdr3_aa: CASSKGLNQPQHF
j_call: TRBJ2-2; v_call: TRBV7-6; d_call: TRBD2; clone_size: .; cdr3_nt: TGTGCCAGCAGCGCACCCACGACTAGCGGGAGCCCGGGCACCGGGGAGCTGTTTTTT; cdr3_aa: CASSAPTTSGSPGTGELFF
j_call: TRBJ1-5; v_call: TRBV6-5; d_call: TRBD1; clone_size: .; cdr3_nt: TGTGCCAGCAGTGAGGGACAGGGAGATCAGCCCCAGCATTTT; cdr3_aa: CASSEGQGDQPQHF
j_call: TRBJ2-1; v_call: TRBV29-1; d_call: .; clone_size: .; cdr3_nt: TGCAGCGTCCTCGGAGTTTCCTACAATGAGCAGTTCTTC; cdr3_aa: CSVLGVSYNEQFF
j_call: TRBJ2-1; v_call: TRBV5-1; d_call: .; clone_size: .; cdr3_nt: TGCGCCAGCAGCTTCTTAGGGGGGGATTACAATGAGCAGTTCTTC; cdr3_aa: CASSFLGGDYNEQFF
j_call: TRBJ2-5; v_call: TRBV29-1; d_call: TRBD2; clone_size: few; cdr3_nt: TGCAGCGTGGCCGGACTAGCGGCGGCAGAGACCCAGTACTTC; cdr3_aa: CSVAGLAAAETQYF
j_call: TRBJ2-3; v_call: TRBV3-1; d_call: TRBD2; clone_size: .; cdr3_nt: TGTGCCAGCAGCCAAGAACCAGCGGGGGGGCAGGTAGATACGCAGTATTTT; cdr3_aa: CASSQEPAGGQVDTQYF
j_call: TRBJ1-3; v_call: TRBV3-1; d_call: .; clone_size: .; cdr3_nt: TGTGCCAGCGACCGAAACACCATATATTTT; cdr3_aa: CASDRNTIYF
j_call: TRBJ2-7; v_call: TRBV19; d_call: TRBD2; clone_size: few; cdr3_nt: TGTGCCAGTAGTATTACGTGGACTAGCGGGAGGTACGAGCAGTACTTC; cdr3_aa: CASSITWTSGRYEQYF
j_call: TRBJ1-5; v_call: TRBV13; d_call: .; clone_size: .; cdr3_nt: TGTGCCAGCAGCTTCCAGATCGGTCAGCCCCAGCATTTT; cdr3_aa: CASSFQIGQPQHF
j_call: TRBJ2-7; v_call: TRBV29-1; d_call: TRBD2; clone_size: .; cdr3_nt: TGCAGCGTTCTACTAGCGGGAGGTAACGAGCAGTACTTC; cdr3_aa: CSVLLAGGNEQYF
j_call: TRBJ2-2; v_call: TRBV6-2/TRBV6-3; d_call: TRBD1; clone_size: .; cdr3_nt: TGTGCCAGCAGTTACCCTCTCCAATCCGGGACAGGACCGAACACCGGGGAGCTGTTTTTT; cdr3_aa: CASSYPLQSGTGPNTGELFF
j_call: TRBJ2-7; v_call: TRBV12-3/TRBV12-4; d_call: TRBD1; clone_size: few; cdr3_nt: TGTGCCAGCAGTTTAGGACGAGACAGGGGGAACTTC; cdr3_aa: CASSLGRDRGNF
j_call: TRBJ2-7; v_call: TRBV7-9; d_call: TRBD2; clone_size: .; cdr3_nt: TGTGCCACCCTAGGGACGGGGGGTCAGGATCCCTACGAGCAGTACTTC; cdr3_aa: CATLGTGGQDPYEQYF
j_call: TRBJ2-7; v_call: TRBV6-2/TRBV6-3; d_call: .; clone_size: few; cdr3_nt: TGTGCCAGCAGTTATTTACTTTCATCCTACGAGCAGTACTTC; cdr3_aa: CASSYLLSSYEQYF
j_call: TRBJ2-7; v_call: TRBV5-6; d_call: TRBD1; clone_size: few; cdr3_nt: TGTGCCAGCAGCTTGCGGGACAGCTACTCCTACGAGCAGTACTTC; cdr3_aa: CASSLRDSYSYEQYF
j_call: TRBJ2-5; v_call: TRBV12-3/TRBV12-4; d_call: TRBD2; clone_size: few; cdr3_nt: TGTGCCAGCAGTTTAGAGTTTCCGGGAGGAATAATCCAAGAGACCCAGTACTTC; cdr3_aa: CASSLEFPGGIIQETQYF
j_call: TRBJ2-1; v_call: TRBV5-6; d_call: .; clone_size: few; cdr3_nt: TGTGCCAGCAGCTTGGATTGTAAGTTCTTC; cdr3_aa: CASSLDCKFF
j_call: TRBJ2-1; v_call: TRBV29-1; d_call: TRBD2; clone_size: .; cdr3_nt: TGCAGCGTTGAGATGGCGGGAGGGCGGTACAATGAGCAGTTCTTC; cdr3_aa: CSVEMAGGRYNEQFF
j_call: TRBJ2-1; v_call: TRBV13; d_call: .; clone_size: .; cdr3_nt: TGTGCCAGCAGCTATTCGGGGAGACACAATGAGCAGTTCTTC; cdr3_aa: CASSYSGRHNEQFF
j_call: TRBJ2-7; v_call: TRBV29-1; d_call: .; clone_size: few; cdr3_nt: TGCAGCGTTGTAGGTCCAGGGGCGCAGGGGTCCGAGCAGTACTTC; cdr3_aa: CSVVGPGAQGSEQYF
j_call: TRBJ2-1; v_call: TRBV5-4; d_call: TRBD2; clone_size: .; cdr3_nt: TGTGCCAGCAGCTTTAGCGGGGGGCTTTTCACTGAGCAGTTCTTC; cdr3_aa: CASSFSGGLFTEQFF
j_call: TRBJ2-1; v_call: TRBV12-3/TRBV12-4; d_call: .; clone_size: few; cdr3_nt: TGTGCCAGCATCATGAGGGGCGGGGAGCAGTTCTTC; cdr3_aa: CASIMRGGEQFF
j_call: TRBJ2-1; v_call: TRBV4-1; d_call: TRBD2; clone_size: .; cdr3_nt: TGCGCCAGCAGCCAAGAATCTAGCGGGGGGCCCTGGGGCAATGAGCAGTTCTTC; cdr3_aa: CASSQESSGGPWGNEQFF
j_call: TRBJ1-2; v_call: TRBV4-3; d_call: TRBD1; clone_size: .; cdr3_nt: TGCGCCAGCAGCCAAGTGGGACAGCTCTATGGCTACACCTTC; cdr3_aa: CASSQVGQLYGYTF
j_call: TRBJ1-1; v_call: TRBV7-2; d_call: .; clone_size: many; cdr3_nt: TGTGCCAGCAGCTTAGGCGCCTCAAACACTGAAGCTTTCTTT; cdr3_aa: CASSLGASNTEAFF
j_call: TRBJ2-3; v_call: TRBV7-2; d_call: TRBD1; clone_size: .; cdr3_nt: TGTGCCAGCAGACCCTGGGACAGGGTGGCAGATACGCAGTATTTT; cdr3_aa: CASRPWDRVADTQYF
j_call: TRBJ2-2; v_call: TRBV7-6; d_call: .; clone_size: few; cdr3_nt: TGTGCCAGCAGCTTAGCGTTCAGCGACACCGGGGAGCTGTTTTTT; cdr3_aa: CASSLAFSDTGELFF
j_call: TRBJ2-1; v_call: TRBV5-6; d_call: .; clone_size: .; cdr3_nt: TGTGCCAGCAGTTGGGACTCGGGGTGGGGTGATGAGCAGTTCTTC; cdr3_aa: CASSWDSGWGDEQFF
j_call: TRBJ1-1; v_call: TRBV18; d_call: TRBD1; clone_size: .; cdr3_nt: TGTGCCAGCTCCGAAGTGGGACAGGATTTCCTGAACACTGAAGCTTTCTTT; cdr3_aa: CASSEVGQDFLNTEAFF
j_call: TRBJ2-3; v_call: TRBV27; d_call: TRBD2; clone_size: .; cdr3_nt: TGTGCCAGCAGTTCCTTCCTTAGCGGGGCTAGCACAGATACGCAGTATTTT; cdr3_aa: CASSSFLSGASTDTQYF
j_call: TRBJ2-3; v_call: TRBV12-3/TRBV12-4; d_call: TRBD2; clone_size: .; cdr3_nt: TGTGCCAGCACTGATGAGCTAGCGGGAGGGCCGAGCACAGATACGCAGTATTTT; cdr3_aa: CASTDELAGGPSTDTQYF
j_call: TRBJ1-2; v_call: TRBV7-9; d_call: TRBD1; clone_size: .; cdr3_nt: TGTGCCAGCAGCTTAGCGACAGGGAGATATGGCTACACCTTC; cdr3_aa: CASSLATGRYGYTF
j_call: TRBJ2-1; v_call: TRBV6-1; d_call: TRBD2; clone_size: many; cdr3_nt: TGTGCCAGCAGACTAGCGGACTACAATGAGCAGTTCTTC; cdr3_aa: CASRLADYNEQFF
j_call: TRBJ2-5; v_call: TRBV5-4; d_call: TRBD2; clone_size: .; cdr3_nt: TGTGCCAGCAGCTTGGTGGAGCGGTCTAGCGGTTCCCTGAAAGAGACCCAGTACTTC; cdr3_aa: CASSLVERSSGSLKETQYF
j_call: TRBJ2-3; v_call: TRBV10-3; d_call: TRBD2; clone_size: .; cdr3_nt: TGTGCCATCAGTATCCGGGGACTAGCGGGGTACACAGATACGCAGTATTTT; cdr3_aa: CAISIRGLAGYTDTQYF
j_call: TRBJ2-7; v_call: TRBV5-1; d_call: .; clone_size: few; cdr3_nt: TGCGCCAGCAGCTTGGGGACGGGGATCTACGAGCAGTACTTC; cdr3_aa: CASSLGTGIYEQYF